What follows are 14 T cell receptor beta chains derived from one specimen sequenced in a study of blood T cells in healthy people across ages. PCR was performed a second time for roughly 7 to 12 cycles using a sample-barcoded 5' primer and a J-beta primer mix. Each CDR3 protein gets one entry after TCRdb re-called the 5' RACE reads with MiXCR. The table shows hundreds of thousands of distinct CDR3 sequences, with roughly 32% occurring only once. The sequenced material came from blood. These receptors all come from a woman aged 80 or older in good health.

In this sample, this clonotype turned up many times. This rearrangement joins TRBV3-1 to TRBJ2-7; unclear D gene. CDR1 and CDR2 (germline): LGHDT, YNNKEL (reference sequence). The CDR3 has 15 residues. V lost 1 base and J lost 3, with 13 bases in between. The CDR3 loop is CASSQAPGRNYEQYF. CDR3 in DNA: TGTGCCAGCAGCCAAGCCCCTGGTAGAAACTACGAGCAGTACTTC.

The table lists this clonotype with many counts. J is TRBJ1-1 and V is TRBV7-9; 8 nucleotides agree with TRBD1. The V and J ends lost 4 bases and 4 bases, in that order; junction bases with no gene match: 8. Germline CDR1 SEHNR, CDR2 FQNEAQ (reference sequence). The CDR3 length is 15 residues. CDR3 sequence (DNA): TGTGCCAGCAGCTGGGCAGGGGGCATCGGCACTGAAGCTTTCTTT. Protein product: CASSWAGGIGTEAFF.

Ten or more counts support this clonotype. A much larger clonotype is one base distant, so this may be a read error. The CDR3 spells CASSLHGGEQYF. In nucleotides, the CDR3 is TGTGCCAGCAGCTTACACGGGGGCGAGCAGTACTTC. V usage is TRBV7-8 and J usage is TRBJ2-7, with D possibly being TRBD2 (6 bases). The CDR3 has 12 residues. Trimming removed 2 bases at V and 6 bases at J, with 8 bases between. Per the germline V gene, CDR1 is SGHVS and CDR2 is FQNEAQ.

The sample holds many counts of this clonotype. CDR3 residues: CASSLLSRDNEQFF. The CDR3 DNA is TGTGCCAGCAGTTTGTTATCTAGGGACAATGAGCAGTTCTTC. This rearrangement joins TRBV12-3 or TRBV12-4 to TRBJ2-1; D not certain. The CDR3 sequence is 14 residues long. V lost 3 bases and J 5 bases, leaving 11 bases between the germline ends.

This chain uses TRBV3-1 with TRBJ1-1; 11 nucleotides align to TRBD1. Trimming removed 6 bases from V and 5 bases from J; junction bases left unmatched: 14. The germline V gene encodes CDR1 LGHDT and CDR2 YNNKEL (reference sequence). The CDR3 totals 17 residues. The CDR3 region has the DNA TGTGCCAGCAGGCGCGGACAGGGGGCTATGAGAAGGACTGAAGCTTTCTTT. Its translation: CASRRGQGAMRRTEAFF.

This clonotype was picked up many times. The chain has TRBV5-1 and TRBJ2-7, with a possible D match to TRBD1 (5 bases). The germline gives CDR1 SGHRS, CDR2 YFSETQ. The V end was cut by 3 bases, the J end by 2 bases, with 12 bases between. The CDR3 totals 14 residues. In DNA, the CDR3 is TGCGCCAGCAGCTCTTCGACAGCCCCCTACGAGCAGTACTTC. Translated: CASSSSTAPYEQYF.

The count of this clonotype is one. A read error is possible here, since a much larger clone lies one base away. The CDR3 region is CASSEILACTQYF. The CDR3 DNA sequence: TGTGCCAGCAGTGAAATACTAGCGTGCACGCAGTATTTT. The gene calls are TRBV6-4 and TRBJ2-3; the match to TRBD2 covers 7 bases. Per germline, CDR1 MRHNA and CDR2 SNTAGT. The ends lost 3 bases at V and 9 bases at J; junction bases unmatched: 6. This CDR3 comprises 13 residues.

V usage is TRBV3-1 and J usage is TRBJ2-3, with 10 bases identical to TRBD2. The CDR3 runs to 14 residues. Trimming took 3 bases from V and 4 from J; bases not matched to a gene: 1. The germline V gene has CDR1 LGHDT and CDR2 YNNKEL (reference sequence). The CDR3: CASSQSGGADTQYF. The CDR3, as DNA: TGTGCCAGCAGCCAGAGCGGGGGGGCAGATACGCAGTATTTT.

This clonotype has a count of ten or more. The rearrangement links TRBV6-5 to TRBJ2-7; 12 bases map to TRBD1. Germline values: CDR1 MNHEY, CDR2 SVGAGI. The V gene end was trimmed by 2 bases and the J gene end by 5 bases; junction bases not matched to a gene: 1. The CDR3 covers 14 residues. CDR3 sequence (DNA): TGTGCCAGCAGTTACGGGACAGGGGGCAACGAGCAGTACTTC. Amino acids: CASSYGTGGNEQYF.

This clonotype was recorded a few times. The chain employs TRBV3-1 and TRBJ2-7; 12 bases are shared with TRBD2. Germline V gene lookup returns CDR1 LGHDT and CDR2 YNNKEL (reference sequence). J lost 6 bases, V lost 2 bases, and 2 bases had no gene match. The CDR3 has 14 amino acids. The CDR3 is CASSQLAGGPEQYF. CDR3 nucleotide sequence: TGTGCCAGCAGCCAACTAGCGGGGGGGCCCGAGCAGTACTTC.

This clonotype was observed many times. J is TRBJ2-7 and V is TRBV5-1, with D possibly called TRBD1 or TRBD2 (6 bases each). The V end lost 0 bases, the J end lost 0 bases, and 7 bases lay between the germline ends. CDR1 and CDR2 (germline): SGHRS, YFSETQ. The CDR3 spans 14 residues. In nucleotides, the CDR3 is TGCGCCAGCAGCTTGGAGGGGGGCTCCTACGAGCAGTACTTC. Protein: CASSLEGGSYEQYF.

This clonotype was recorded many times. The chain carries TRBV29-1 and TRBJ2-7, with 9 bases matching TRBD2. The germline V gene has CDR1 SQVTM and CDR2 ANQGSEA. Trimming at V came to 4 bases and at J to 1 base, leaving 11 bases not matched to a gene. The CDR3 is 16 residues long. CDR3 bases: TGCAGCGTTGGGCTAGCGGGGCGTTTCAATTCCTACGAGCAGTACTTC. Encoded protein: CSVGLAGRFNSYEQYF.

Worth noting for this clonotype: With a much larger clone just one base away, this may be a read error. This chain uses TRBV6-6 with TRBJ2-5; the D gene is possibly TRBD2 (6 bases). Germline V CDR1 and CDR2: MNHNY, SVGAGI (reference sequence). V gave up 2 bases and J gave up 5 bases, with 12 bases separating them. The CDR3 runs to 14 residues. This CDR3 is CASSYGRMGETQYF. CDR3 DNA: TGTGCCAGCAGTTACGGGAGGATGGGGGAGACCCAGTACTTC.

This chain uses TRBV28 with TRBJ2-3; D possibly uses TRBD1 or TRBD2 (6 bases each). Germline CDR1 reads MDHEN; CDR2 reads SYDVKM. V lost 1 base to trimming and J lost 4 bases, with 18 bases between them. This CDR3 has 17 residues. This CDR3 reads CASSLSRGDSRADTQYF. The DNA for the CDR3 is TGTGCCAGCAGTTTATCTAGGGGGGACTCCAGGGCAGATACGCAGTATTTT.